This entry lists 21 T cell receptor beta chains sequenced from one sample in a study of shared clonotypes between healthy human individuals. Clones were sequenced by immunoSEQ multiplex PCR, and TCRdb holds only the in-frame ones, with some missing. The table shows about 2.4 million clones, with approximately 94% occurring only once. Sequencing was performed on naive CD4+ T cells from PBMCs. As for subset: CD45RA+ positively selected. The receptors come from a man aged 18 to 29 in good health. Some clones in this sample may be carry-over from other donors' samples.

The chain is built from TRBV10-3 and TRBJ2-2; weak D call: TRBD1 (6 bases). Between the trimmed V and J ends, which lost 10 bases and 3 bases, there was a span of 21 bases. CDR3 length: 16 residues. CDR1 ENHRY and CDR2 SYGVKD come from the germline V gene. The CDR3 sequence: CASLDLDRLYTGELFF. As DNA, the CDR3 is TGTGCCAGCCTCGATTTAGACAGGTTATACACCGGGGAGCTGTTTTTT.

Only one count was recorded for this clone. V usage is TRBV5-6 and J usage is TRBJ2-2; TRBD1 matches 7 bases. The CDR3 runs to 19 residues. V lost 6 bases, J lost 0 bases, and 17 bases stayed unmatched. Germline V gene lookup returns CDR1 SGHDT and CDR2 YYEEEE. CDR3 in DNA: TGTGCCAGCATCTCCCACACTTCCTATGGACAGGCGAACACCGGGGAGCTGTTTTTT. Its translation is CASISHTSYGQANTGELFF.

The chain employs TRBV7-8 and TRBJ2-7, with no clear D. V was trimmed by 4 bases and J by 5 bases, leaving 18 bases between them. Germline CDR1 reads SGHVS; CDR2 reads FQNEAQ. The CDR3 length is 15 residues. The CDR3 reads CASSSAQSRLHEQYF. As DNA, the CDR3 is TGTGCCAGCAGCTCAGCACAGAGTCGTCTACACGAGCAGTACTTC. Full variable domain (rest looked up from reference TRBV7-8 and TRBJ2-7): GAGVSQSPRYKVAKRGQDVALRCDPISGHVSLFWYQQALGQGPEFLTYFQNEAQLDKSGLPSDRFFAERPEGSVSTLKIQRTQQEDSAVYLCASSSAQSRLHEQYFGPGTRLTVT.

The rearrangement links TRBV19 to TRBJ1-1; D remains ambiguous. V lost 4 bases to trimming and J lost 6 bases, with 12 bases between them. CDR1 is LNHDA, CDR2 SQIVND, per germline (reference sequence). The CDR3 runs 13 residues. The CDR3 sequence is CASSRPPISEAFF. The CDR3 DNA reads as TGTGCCAGTAGTAGACCCCCCATATCTGAAGCTTTCTTT.

CDR3 nucleotides: TGCGCCAGCGGGCCTCAAGAGAGAGGGGGGCGAGAGACCCAGTACTTC. As protein: CASGPQERGGRETQYF. V usage is TRBV5-1 and J usage is TRBJ2-5, with D perhaps being TRBD1 or TRBD2 (6 bases each). Germline V gene data show CDR1 as SGHRS and CDR2 as YFSETQ. Trimming shortened V by 7 bases and J by 4 bases, and 23 bases separated the two germline ends. The CDR3 has 16 amino acids.

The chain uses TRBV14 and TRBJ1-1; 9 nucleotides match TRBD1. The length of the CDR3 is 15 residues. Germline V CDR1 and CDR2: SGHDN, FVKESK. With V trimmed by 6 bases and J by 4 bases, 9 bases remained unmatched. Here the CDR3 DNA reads TGTGCCAGCAGTTCACGACAGGGGGAGGGCACTGAAGCTTTCTTT. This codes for CASSSRQGEGTEAFF.

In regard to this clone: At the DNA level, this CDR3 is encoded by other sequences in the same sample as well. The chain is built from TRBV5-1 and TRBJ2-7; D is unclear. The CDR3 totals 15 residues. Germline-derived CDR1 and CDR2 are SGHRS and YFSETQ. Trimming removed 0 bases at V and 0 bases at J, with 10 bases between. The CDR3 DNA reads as TGCGCCAGCAGCTTGGGCAGTACCAGCTCCTACGAGCAGTACTTC. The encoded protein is CASSLGSTSSYEQYF.

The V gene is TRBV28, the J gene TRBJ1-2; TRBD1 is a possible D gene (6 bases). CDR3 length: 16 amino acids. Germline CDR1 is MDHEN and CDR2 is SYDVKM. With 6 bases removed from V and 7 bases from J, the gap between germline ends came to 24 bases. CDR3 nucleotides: TGTGCCAGCAGACCGAGGACAGAACGTTCCGTATTTGGCTACACCTTC. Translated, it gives CASRPRTERSVFGYTF.

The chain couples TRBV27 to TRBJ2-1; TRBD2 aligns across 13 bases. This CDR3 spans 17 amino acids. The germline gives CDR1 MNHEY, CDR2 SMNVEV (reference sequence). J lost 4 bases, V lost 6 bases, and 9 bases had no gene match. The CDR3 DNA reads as TGTGCCAGCAGCCTCCTCACTAGCGGGAGGGGGTACAATGAGCAGTTCTTC. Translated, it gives CASSLLTSGRGYNEQFF.

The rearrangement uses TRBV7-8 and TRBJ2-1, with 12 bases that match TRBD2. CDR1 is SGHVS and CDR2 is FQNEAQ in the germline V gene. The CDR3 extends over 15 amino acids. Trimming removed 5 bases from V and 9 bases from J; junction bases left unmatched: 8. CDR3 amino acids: CASSPRLAGAGEQFF. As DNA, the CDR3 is TGTGCCAGCAGCCCGAGACTAGCGGGAGCTGGTGAGCAGTTCTTC.

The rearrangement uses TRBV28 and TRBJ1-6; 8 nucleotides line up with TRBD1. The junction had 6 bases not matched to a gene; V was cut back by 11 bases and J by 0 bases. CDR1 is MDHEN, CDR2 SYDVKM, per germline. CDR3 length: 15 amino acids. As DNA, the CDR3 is TGTGCCGGTCGACAGGGGAGCTCCTATAATTCACCCCTCCACTTT. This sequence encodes CAGRQGSSYNSPLHF.

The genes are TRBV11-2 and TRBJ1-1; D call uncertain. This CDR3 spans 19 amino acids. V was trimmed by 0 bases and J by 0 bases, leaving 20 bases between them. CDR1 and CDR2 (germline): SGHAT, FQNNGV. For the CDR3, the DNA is TGTGCCAGCAGCTTAGATCTCAACAGCCTCGGACGATTGAACACTGAAGCTTTCTTT. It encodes CASSLDLNSLGRLNTEAFF.

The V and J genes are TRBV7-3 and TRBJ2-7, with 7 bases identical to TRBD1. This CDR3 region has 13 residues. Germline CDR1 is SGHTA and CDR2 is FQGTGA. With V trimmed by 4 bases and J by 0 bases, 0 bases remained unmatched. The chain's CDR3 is CASSWDSSYEQYF. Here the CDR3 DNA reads TGTGCCAGCAGCTGGGACAGCTCCTACGAGCAGTACTTC.

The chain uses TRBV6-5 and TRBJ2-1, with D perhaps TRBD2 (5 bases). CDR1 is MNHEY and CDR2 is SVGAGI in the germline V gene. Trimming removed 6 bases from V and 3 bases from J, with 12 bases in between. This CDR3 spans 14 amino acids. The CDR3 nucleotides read TGTGCCAGCAGCCCCGGGATCAGCTACAATGAGCAGTTCTTC. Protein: CASSPGISYNEQFF.

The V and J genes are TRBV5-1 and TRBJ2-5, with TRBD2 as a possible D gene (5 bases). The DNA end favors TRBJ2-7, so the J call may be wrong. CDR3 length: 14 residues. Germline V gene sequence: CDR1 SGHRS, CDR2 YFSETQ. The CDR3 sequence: CASSAGLSSYEQYF. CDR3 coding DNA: TGCGCCAGCAGCGCCGGACTCAGCTCCTACGAGCAGTACTTC.

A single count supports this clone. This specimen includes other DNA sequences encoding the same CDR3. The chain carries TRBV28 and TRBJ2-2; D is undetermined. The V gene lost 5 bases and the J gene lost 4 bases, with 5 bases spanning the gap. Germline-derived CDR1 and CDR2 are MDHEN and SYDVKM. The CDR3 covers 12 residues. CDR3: CASSLSTGELFF. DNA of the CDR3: TGTGCCAGCAGTCTCAGCACCGGGGAGCTGTTTTTT.

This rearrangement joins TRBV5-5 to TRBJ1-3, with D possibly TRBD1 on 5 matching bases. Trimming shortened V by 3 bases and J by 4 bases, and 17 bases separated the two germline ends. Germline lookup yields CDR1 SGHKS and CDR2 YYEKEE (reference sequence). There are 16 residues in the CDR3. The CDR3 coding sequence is TGTGCCAGCAGCTCCCCAGGAGGAGGGGTCGGAAACACCATATATTTT. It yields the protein CASSSPGGGVGNTIYF.

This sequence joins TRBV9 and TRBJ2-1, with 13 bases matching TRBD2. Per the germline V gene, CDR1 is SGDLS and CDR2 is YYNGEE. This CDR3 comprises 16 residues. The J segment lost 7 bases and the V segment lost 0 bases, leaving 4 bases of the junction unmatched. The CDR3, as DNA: TGTGCCAGCAGCGTAGGAGGGACTAGCGGGACTAATGAGCAGTTCTTC. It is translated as CASSVGGTSGTNEQFF.

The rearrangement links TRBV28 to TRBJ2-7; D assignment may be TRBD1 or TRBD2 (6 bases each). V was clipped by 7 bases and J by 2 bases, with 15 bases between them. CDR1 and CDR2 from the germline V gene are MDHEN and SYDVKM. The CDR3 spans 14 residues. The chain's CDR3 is CASIDGGTTYEQYF. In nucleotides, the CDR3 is TGTGCCAGCATCGATGGAGGGACAACCTACGAGCAGTACTTC. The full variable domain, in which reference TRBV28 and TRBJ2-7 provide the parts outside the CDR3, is DVKVTQSSRYLVKRTGEKVFLECVQDMDHENMFWYRQDPGLGLRLIYFSYDVKMKEKGDIPEGYSVSREKKERFSLILESASTNQTSMYLCASIDGGTTYEQYFGPGTRLTVT.

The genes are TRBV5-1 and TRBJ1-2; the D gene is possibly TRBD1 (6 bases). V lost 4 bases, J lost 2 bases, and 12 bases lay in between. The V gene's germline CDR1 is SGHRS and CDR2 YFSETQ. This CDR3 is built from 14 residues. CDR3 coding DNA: TGCGCCAGCAGCCCCCAGCAGGGGAACTATGGCTACACCTTC. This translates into CASSPQQGNYGYTF.

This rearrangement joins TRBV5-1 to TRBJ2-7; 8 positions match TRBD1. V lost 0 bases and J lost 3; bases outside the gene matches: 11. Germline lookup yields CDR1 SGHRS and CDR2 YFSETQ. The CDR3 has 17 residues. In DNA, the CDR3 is TGCGCCAGCAGCTTGGTTCGGACAGGGATTGAGGGCTACGAGCAGTACTTC. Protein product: CASSLVRTGIEGYEQYF.